The 26 T cell receptor beta chains below come from one sample, sequenced in a study of patients and donors after allogeneic stem cell transplantation. TCRdb reprocessed the RT-PCR reads with MiXCR, giving one entry per CDR3 protein. Altogether about 89,000 distinct CDR3 sequences are present, 40% to 60% being singletons, with the ten largest covering 60% to 65%. The sequencing input was blood, either unsorted or a sorted T cell fraction (not recorded which). The receptors derive from a human donor who was either an allogeneic HSCT recipient or a stem cell or donor lymphocyte infusion donor (not recorded which). It is not recorded whose cells these are; they may come from a transplant donor.

This clonotype was seen a few times. The chain has TRBV12-3 or TRBV12-4 and TRBJ1-2; the D gene is possibly TRBD1 (6 bases). This CDR3 comprises 14 residues. V was clipped by 4 bases and J by 2 bases, with 11 bases between them. The chain's CDR3 is CASSSWTENYGYTF. The CDR3 DNA is TGTGCCAGCAGTTCGTGGACAGAAAACTATGGCTACACCTTC.

V and J are TRBV10-3 and TRBJ1-6, with TRBD1 as a possible D gene (6 bases). The CDR3 length is 13 residues. Trimming shortened V by 6 bases and J by 8 bases, and 11 bases separated the two germline ends. Per the germline V gene, CDR1 is ENHRY and CDR2 is SYGVKD. The DNA of the CDR3 is TGTGCCATCAGGGGGGCTAACGATTCACCCCTCCACTTT. Its protein product is CAIRGANDSPLHF.

The chain is built from TRBV7-8 and TRBJ2-3, with TRBD2 identical over 7 bases. From germline, CDR1 is SGHVS and CDR2 FQNEAQ. There are 16 residues in the CDR3. V lost 4 bases and J lost 2; bases outside the gene matches: 9. The CDR3: CASSSLPSGITDTQYF. CDR3 DNA: TGTGCCAGCAGCTCCCTGCCGAGCGGGATCACAGATACGCAGTATTTT. Supplemented by reference TRBV7-8 and TRBJ2-3, the full variable domain reads GAGVSQSPRYKVAKRGQDVALRCDPISGHVSLFWYQQALGQGPEFLTYFQNEAQLDKSGLPSDRFFAERPEGSVSTLKIQRTQQEDSAVYLCASSSLPSGITDTQYFGPGTRLTVL.

This chain joins TRBV6-2 or TRBV6-3 and TRBJ2-7, with 8 bases lining up with TRBD1. V was clipped by 2 bases and J by 0 bases; unmatched bases: 9. This CDR3 has 17 residues. Looked up from germline, CDR1 is MNHEY and CDR2 is SVGEGT. The chain's CDR3 is CASSYGGGRGLSYEQYF. DNA of the CDR3: TGTGCCAGCAGTTACGGTGGTGGCAGGGGGCTCTCCTACGAGCAGTACTTC.

This clonotype was seen at least ten times. The chain employs TRBV5-6 and TRBJ2-7; D not certain. V dropped 1 base and J dropped 7 bases, with 15 bases sitting between them. This CDR3 is 14 amino acids long. Germline CDR1 and CDR2: SGHDT and YYEEEE. The CDR3 is CASSLWVPSREQYF. The CDR3 DNA follows: TGTGCCAGCAGCTTGTGGGTCCCCTCTAGGGAGCAGTACTTC.

This chain joins TRBV28 and TRBJ1-6, with TRBD1 matching 7 bases. The germline V gene has CDR1 MDHEN and CDR2 SYDVKM. V lost 4 bases to trimming and J lost 7 bases; unmatched junction nucleotides: 7. This CDR3 region has 15 residues. The CDR3 region is CASSWTQGRNSPLHF. The CDR3 DNA reads TGTGCCAGCAGTTGGACACAGGGGCGGAATTCACCCCTCCACTTT.

This clonotype was seen only a few times. V gene TRBV10-3 combines with J gene TRBJ1-4; tentatively, D is TRBD1 (6 bases). This CDR3 region has 14 residues. V lost 3 bases and J 8 bases, leaving 13 bases between the germline ends. CDR1 ENHRY and CDR2 SYGVKD come from the germline V gene. The DNA for the CDR3 is TGTGCCATCAGTGACTCACAGGGAAAAGAAAAACTGTTTTTT. Its translation: CAISDSQGKEKLFF.

The chain joins TRBV5-1 to TRBJ1-2, with D unresolved. CDR3 length: 16 residues. Trimming pared 0 bases from V and 0 bases from J, leaving 12 bases between. The germline gives CDR1 SGHRS, CDR2 YFSETQ. CDR3 protein: CASSLVADTSNYGYTF. CDR3 DNA: TGCGCCAGCAGCTTGGTAGCTGACACTTCTAACTATGGCTACACCTTC.

The chain uses TRBV7-6 and TRBJ2-6; no clear D. Germline CDR1 reads SGHVS; CDR2 reads FNYEAQ. V shed 5 bases and J shed 1 base, with 15 bases lying between them. This CDR3 spans 17 amino acids. DNA for the CDR3: TGTGCCAGCAGCCGACAAGCCCCGGTTTCTGGGGCCAACGTCCTGACTTTC. Protein: CASSRQAPVSGANVLTF.

Only one count was recorded for this clonotype. The J gene is TRBJ1-2, the V gene TRBV20-1, with D possibly TRBD1 on 5 matching bases. The germline V gene has CDR1 DFQATT and CDR2 SNEGSKA (reference sequence). The CDR3 length is 15 residues. V was shortened by 0 bases and J by 4 bases, with 15 bases between the two germline ends. The CDR3 reads CSAREGHDASYGYTF. CDR3 coding DNA: TGCAGTGCTAGAGAAGGACATGACGCGAGCTATGGCTACACCTTC.

This chain links TRBV14 with TRBJ1-4; maybe TRBD1 (5 bases). Germline CDR1 reads SGHDN; CDR2 reads FVKESK. CDR3 length equals 16 residues. The V gene lost 0 bases and the J gene lost 4 bases, with 12 bases spanning the gap. Here the CDR3 reads CASSQDGTGDNEKLFF. The CDR3 coding sequence is TGTGCCAGCAGCCAAGATGGCACAGGTGATAATGAAAAACTGTTTTTT. Using reference TRBV14 and TRBJ1-4 for the parts outside the CDR3, the full variable domain is EAGVTQFPSHSVIEKGQTVTLRCDPISGHDNLYWYRRVMGKEIKFLLHFVKESKQDESGMPNNRFLAERTGGTYSTLKVQPAELEDSGVYFCASSQDGTGDNEKLFFGSGTQLSVL.

The rearrangement joins TRBV3-1 to TRBJ2-7; 10 positions match TRBD2. The CDR3 covers 15 residues. V trimming: 4 bases; J trimming: 2 bases; junction bases outside the gene matches: 5. Per germline, CDR1 LGHDT and CDR2 YNNKEL (reference sequence). The CDR3 sequence is CASSLSAGGPYEQYF. In DNA, the CDR3 is TGTGCCAGCAGCCTATCAGCGGGAGGGCCCTACGAGCAGTACTTC.

This clonotype was observed once. The V call is TRBV18, the J call TRBJ2-3, with TRBD1 matching over 8 bases. V trimming: 3 bases; J trimming: 6 bases; junction bases outside the gene matches: 11. CDR3 length: 16 amino acids. Germline assignment: CDR1 KGHSH and CDR2 LQKENI. The CDR3 protein is CASSPPGTGLLDTQYF. DNA of the CDR3: TGTGCCAGCTCACCCCCCGGGACAGGTCTGTTGGATACGCAGTATTTT.

This chain links TRBV5-1 with TRBJ2-3; 13 positions agree with TRBD2. The CDR3 is made up of 16 amino acids. CDR1 SGHRS and CDR2 YFSETQ come from the germline V gene. Trimming cost V 3 bases and J 3 bases; bases outside gene matches: 4. CDR3 nucleotides: TGCGCCAGCAGCTCTACTAGCGGGAGGGTAACAGATACGCAGTATTTT. It yields the protein CASSSTSGRVTDTQYF.

This clonotype showed up just a few times. This chain connects TRBV20-1 to TRBJ1-1; D ambiguous. The CDR3 totals 11 residues. Germline V gives CDR1 DFQATT, CDR2 SNEGSKA (reference sequence). With 4 bases removed from V and 3 bases from J, the gap between germline ends came to 6 bases. CDR3 sequence (DNA): TGCAGTGCTAATAGTGACACTGAAGCTTTCTTT. Translation: CSANSDTEAFF.

This chain joins TRBV6-5 and TRBJ1-4; TRBD1 aligns across 7 bases. V lost 10 bases to trimming and J lost 3 bases; unmatched junction nucleotides: 5. The length of the CDR3 is 13 residues. Germline V lookup: CDR1 MNHEY, CDR2 SVGAGI. This CDR3 reads CATKTGPNEKLFF. CDR3 nucleotide sequence: TGTGCCACGAAGACAGGGCCTAATGAAAAACTGTTTTTT.

The chain recombines TRBV29-1 with TRBJ1-3; D might be TRBD1 (6 bases). There are 14 residues in the CDR3. Germline CDR1 reads SQVTM; CDR2 reads ANQGSEA. Deletions cut 4 bases from V and 0 bases from J, with 10 bases between. The CDR3 protein is CSVGGGPSGNTIYF. The CDR3 coding sequence is TGCAGCGTTGGAGGGGGGCCCTCTGGAAACACCATATATTTT.

The rearrangement links TRBV28 to TRBJ2-7, with 11 nucleotides matching TRBD2. V lost 6 bases to trimming and J lost 2 bases; unmatched junction nucleotides: 12. Germline CDR1 is MDHEN and CDR2 is SYDVKM. The CDR3 totals 17 residues. The CDR3 protein is CASSPGLADLTPYEQYF. The CDR3, as DNA: TGTGCCAGCAGCCCGGGACTAGCGGACCTAACACCCTACGAGCAGTACTTC.

The chain carries TRBV12-3 or TRBV12-4 and TRBJ1-5; TRBD1 matches 8 bases. J gave up 5 bases and V 6 bases, and 6 bases lay outside the gene matches. The CDR3 contains 14 residues. As DNA, the CDR3 is TGTGCCAGCAGCCCAGGGACAGGTTATCAGCCCCAGCATTTT. It codes for CASSPGTGYQPQHF.

This chain links TRBV12-3 or TRBV12-4 with TRBJ2-3; maybe TRBD2 (6 bases). Between the trimmed V and J ends, which lost 3 bases and 9 bases, there was a span of 13 bases. This CDR3 is 13 amino acids long. CDR3 bases: TGTGCCAGCAGTTTCGTAGGAGGAGGGACGCAGTATTTT. Protein product: CASSFVGGGTQYF.

This clonotype showed up just a few times. The chain employs TRBV12-3 or TRBV12-4 and TRBJ1-1; 7 bases align to TRBD1. V dropped 4 bases and J dropped 5; count of bases not matched to a gene: 10. The CDR3 length is 15 residues. The CDR3 protein is CASSYTPGQITEAFF. The CDR3 DNA sequence: TGTGCCAGCAGTTACACTCCGGGACAGATAACTGAAGCTTTCTTT.

V and J are TRBV15 and TRBJ1-5; no reliable D call. The V gene's germline CDR1 is LNHNV and CDR2 YYDKDF (reference sequence). This CDR3 is built from 17 residues. The V and J ends lost 11 bases and 2 bases respectively, with 25 bases between them. CDR3 amino acids: CASSPGVAGRGNQPQHF. The CDR3 nucleotides are TGTGCCTCCTCCCCGGGAGTAGCAGGTCGTGGCAATCAGCCCCAGCATTTT.

This clonotype came up a few times. The CDR3 loop reads CASRTTVDMLSGNTIYF. The CDR3 region has the DNA TGTGCCAGCAGGACGACAGTCGACATGCTCTCTGGAAACACCATATATTTT. The gene calls are TRBV12-3 or TRBV12-4 and TRBJ1-3, with D possibly being TRBD1 (5 bases). V dropped 6 bases and J dropped 0 bases, with 18 bases sitting between them. The CDR3 is 17 residues long.

The J gene is TRBJ1-1, the V gene TRBV12-3 or TRBV12-4; D remains ambiguous. Between the trimmed V and J ends, which lost 4 bases and 0 bases, there was a span of 9 bases. The length of the CDR3 is 14 residues. CDR3 sequence (DNA): TGTGCCAGCAGTTATACACCCATGAACACTGAAGCTTTCTTT. Translating gives CASSYTPMNTEAFF.

V and J are TRBV29-1 and TRBJ1-2, with D perhaps matching TRBD1 (5 bases). V lost 7 bases and J 0 bases, leaving 12 bases between the germline ends. CDR3 size: 13 residues. Germline CDR1 and CDR2: SQVTM and ANQGSEA. The CDR3 loop reads CSAGGLANYGYTF. CDR3 nucleotides: TGCAGCGCCGGGGGGTTGGCTAACTATGGCTACACCTTC.

This clonotype has a single count. The chain couples TRBV6-5 to TRBJ2-3, with TRBD2 identical over 14 bases. The CDR3 consists of 17 residues. V was clipped by 5 bases and J by 2 bases; unmatched bases: 6. From germline, CDR1 is MNHEY and CDR2 SVGAGI. DNA for the CDR3: TGTGCCAGCAGTCGGGGACTAGCGGGAGCTCTCACAGATACGCAGTATTTT. Protein sequence: CASSRGLAGALTDTQYF.